Listed below are T cell receptor beta chains from one sample, sequenced in a study of identical twins. TCRdb re-derived calls from the 5' RACE reads in MiXCR, one entry per CDR3 protein. The table shows roughly 480,000 distinct CDR3 sequences, with 24% occurring only once. The same data also contributed to another study, on T cells expressing NK-cell markers.

What was sequenced was CD4+ T cells sorted from blood. All receptors derive from a woman younger than 35 in good health. Both conserved end residues are part of each CDR3. D genes are given only for firm matches. Only part of the rows carry a size: once, few, many, or a class if the clone is expanded.

v_call,j_call,clone_size,d_call,cdr3_aa,cdr3_nt
TRBV5-1,TRBJ2-5,NA,TRBD2,CASSSSGRGQETQYF,TGCGCCAGCAGCTCTAGCGGGAGAGGCCAAGAGACCCAGTACTTC
TRBV7-9,TRBJ1-1,NA,NA,CAIQRGTLESGAFF,TGTGCCATCCAAAGGGGGACGTTGGAATCGGGCGCTTTCTTT
TRBV24-1,TRBJ1-4,few,NA,CATSDPNSEKLFF,TGTGCCACCAGTGATCCCAACTCTGAAAAACTGTTTTTT
TRBV5-1,TRBJ2-1,few,NA,CASSYFSGSSYNEQFF,TGCGCCAGCAGCTACTTCAGCGGAAGCTCCTACAATGAGCAGTTCTTC
TRBV6-5,TRBJ2-6,few,NA,CASSYVMGSVLTF,TGTGCCAGCAGTTACGTCATGGGGAGCGTCCTGACTTTC
TRBV5-1,TRBJ2-5,once,TRBD1,CASSLDRVRQETQYF,TGCGCCAGCAGCCTTGACAGGGTCCGCCAAGAGACCCAGTACTTC
TRBV11-2,TRBJ2-1,few,TRBD2,CASSWTSGSHNEQFF,TGTGCCAGCAGCTGGACTAGCGGGAGCCACAATGAGCAGTTCTTC
TRBV20-1,TRBJ2-5,few,NA,CSMSYGAQETQYF,TGCAGCATGTCCTACGGGGCGCAAGAGACCCAGTACTTC
TRBV6-2/TRBV6-3,TRBJ2-3,few,NA,CASSYPGSVQDTQYF,TGTGCCAGCAGTTACCCCGGGTCTGTTCAGGATACGCAGTATTTT
TRBV20-1,TRBJ2-7,once,TRBD1,CSASDREPYEQYF,TGCAGTGCCTCGGACAGGGAACCCTACGAGCAGTACTTC
TRBV5-6,TRBJ2-1,few,TRBD1,CASSLDGTGGFSEQFF,TGTGCCAGCAGCCTCGATGGGACAGGGGGGTTTAGTGAGCAGTTCTTC
TRBV20-1,TRBJ2-3,NA,TRBD2,CSGAGFGDTQYF,TGCAGTGGAGCGGGATTCGGGGATACGCAGTATTTT
TRBV20-1,TRBJ1-1,NA,NA,CSAPGVPEAFF,TGCAGTGCTCCCGGTGTGCCTGAAGCTTTCTTT
TRBV10-3,TRBJ2-5,NA,NA,CAISELGTAKETQYF,TGTGCCATCAGTGAGCTTGGGACTGCGAAAGAGACCCAGTACTTC
TRBV10-3,TRBJ2-7,few,NA,CAISGGHEQYF,TGTGCCATCAGCGGGGGACACGAGCAGTACTTC
TRBV7-9,TRBJ2-2,NA,TRBD2,CASSRGLAPTGELFF,TGTGCCAGCAGCCGGGGACTAGCGCCAACCGGGGAGCTGTTTTTT